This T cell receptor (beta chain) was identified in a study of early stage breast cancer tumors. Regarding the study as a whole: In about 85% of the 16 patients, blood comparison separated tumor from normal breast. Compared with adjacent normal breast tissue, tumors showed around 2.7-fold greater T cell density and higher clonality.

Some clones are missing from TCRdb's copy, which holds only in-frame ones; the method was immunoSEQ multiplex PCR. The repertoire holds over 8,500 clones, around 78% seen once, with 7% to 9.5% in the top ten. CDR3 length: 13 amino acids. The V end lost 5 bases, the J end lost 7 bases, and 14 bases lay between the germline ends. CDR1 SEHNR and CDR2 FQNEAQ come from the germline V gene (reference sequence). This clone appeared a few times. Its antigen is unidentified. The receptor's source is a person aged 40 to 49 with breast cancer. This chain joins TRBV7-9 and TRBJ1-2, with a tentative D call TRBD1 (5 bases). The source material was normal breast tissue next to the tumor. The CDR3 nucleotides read TGTGCCAGCAGCCCCGCGACGGGGACTGGCTACACCTTC. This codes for CASSPATGTGYTF. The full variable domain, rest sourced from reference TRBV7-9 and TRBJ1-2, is DTGVSQNPRHKITKRGQNVTFRCDPISEHNRLYWYRQTLGQGPEFLTYFQNEAQLEKSRLLSDRFSAERPKGSFSTLEIQRTEQGDSAMYLCASSPATGTGYTFGSGTRLTVV.